This T cell receptor (beta chain) was captured in a study of blood T cell repertoires in COVID-19. Study-wide background: Italy, Spain and the United States were the sources of the convalescent and acute COVID-19 samples. T cells, B-cell-depleted T cells, or PBMCs supplied cDNA or gDNA.

Authors' analysis steps: Cell counts per sample came from amplifying reference gene primers. Some clones are missing from TCRdb's copy, which holds only in-frame ones; the method was immunoSEQ multiplex PCR. V and J calls and clone size are as listed in that table; D and trimming were resolved from the DNA. The sample contains about 91,000 clones, around 90% of which appear only once. The CDR3 is made up of 13 amino acids. V was shortened by 7 bases and J by 3 bases, with 13 bases between the two germline ends. The sequenced material came from peripheral blood. The rearrangement joins TRBV12-3 or TRBV12-4 to TRBJ2-7, with D perhaps matching TRBD1 (6 bases). This clonotype was obtained from an elderly woman with active COVID-19. CDR3 coding DNA: TGTGCCAGCACTACCTTAGGGGGCTACGAGCAGTACTTC. It yields the protein CASTTLGGYEQYF.